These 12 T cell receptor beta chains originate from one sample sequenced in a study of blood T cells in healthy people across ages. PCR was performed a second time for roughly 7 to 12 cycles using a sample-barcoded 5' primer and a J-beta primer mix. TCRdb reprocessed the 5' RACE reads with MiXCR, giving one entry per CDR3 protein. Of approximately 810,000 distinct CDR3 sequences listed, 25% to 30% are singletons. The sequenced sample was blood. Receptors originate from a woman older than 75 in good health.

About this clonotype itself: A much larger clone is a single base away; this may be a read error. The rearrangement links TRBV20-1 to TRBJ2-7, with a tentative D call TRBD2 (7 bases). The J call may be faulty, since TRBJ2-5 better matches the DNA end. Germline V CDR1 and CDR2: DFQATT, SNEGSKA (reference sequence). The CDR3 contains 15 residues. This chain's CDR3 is CSVRDPGGGWKTQYF. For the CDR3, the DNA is TGCAGTGTTAGAGATCCTGGGGGGGGCTGGAAGACCCAGTACTTC.

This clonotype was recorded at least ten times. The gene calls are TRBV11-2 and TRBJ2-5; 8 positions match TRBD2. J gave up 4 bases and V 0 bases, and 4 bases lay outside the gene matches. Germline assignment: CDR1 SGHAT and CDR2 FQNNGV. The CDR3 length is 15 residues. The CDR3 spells CASSLDQTSVETQYF. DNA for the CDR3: TGTGCCAGCAGCTTAGATCAGACTAGCGTAGAGACCCAGTACTTC.

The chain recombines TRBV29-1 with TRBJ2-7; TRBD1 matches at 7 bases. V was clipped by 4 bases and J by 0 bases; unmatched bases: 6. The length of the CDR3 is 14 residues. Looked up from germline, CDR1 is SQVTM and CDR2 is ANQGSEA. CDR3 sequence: CSVGGTVSSYEQYF. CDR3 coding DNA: TGCAGCGTTGGTGGGACAGTCAGCTCCTACGAGCAGTACTTC.

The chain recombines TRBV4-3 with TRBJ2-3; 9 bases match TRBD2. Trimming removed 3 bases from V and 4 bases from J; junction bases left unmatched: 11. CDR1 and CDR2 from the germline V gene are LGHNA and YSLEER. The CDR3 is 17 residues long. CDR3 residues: CASSHTYGGGAPDTQYF. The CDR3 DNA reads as TGCGCCAGCAGCCACACTTATGGCGGGGGGGCTCCAGATACGCAGTATTTT.

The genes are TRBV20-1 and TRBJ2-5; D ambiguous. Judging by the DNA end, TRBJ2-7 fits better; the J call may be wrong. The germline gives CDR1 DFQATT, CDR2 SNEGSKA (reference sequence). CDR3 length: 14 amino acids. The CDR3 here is CSARDPARFVEQYF. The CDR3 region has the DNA TGCAGTGCTAGAGATCCCGCTCGGTTCGTCGAGCAGTACTTC.

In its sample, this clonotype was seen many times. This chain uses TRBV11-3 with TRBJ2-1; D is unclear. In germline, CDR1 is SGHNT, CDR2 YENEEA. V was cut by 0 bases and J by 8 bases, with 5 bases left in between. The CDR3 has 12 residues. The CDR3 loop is CASSLDRDEQFF. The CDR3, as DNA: TGTGCCAGCAGCTTAGATCGCGATGAGCAGTTCTTC. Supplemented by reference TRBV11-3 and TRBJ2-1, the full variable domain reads EAGVVQSPRYKIIEKKQPVAFWCNPISGHNTLYWYLQNLGQGPELLIRYENEEAVDDSQLPKDRFSAERLKGVDSTLKIQPAELGDSAVYLCASSLDRDEQFFGPGTRLTVL.

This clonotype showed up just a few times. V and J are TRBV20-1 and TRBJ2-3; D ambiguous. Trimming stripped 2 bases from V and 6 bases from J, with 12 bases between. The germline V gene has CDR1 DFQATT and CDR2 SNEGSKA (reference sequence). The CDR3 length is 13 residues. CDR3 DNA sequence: TGCAGTGCTAGATCCACCAGCGCGGATACGCAGTATTTT. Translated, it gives CSARSTSADTQYF.

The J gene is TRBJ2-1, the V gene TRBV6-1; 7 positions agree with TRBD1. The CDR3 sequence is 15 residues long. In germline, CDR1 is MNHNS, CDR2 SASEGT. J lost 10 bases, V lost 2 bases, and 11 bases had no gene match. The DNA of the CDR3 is TGTGCCAGCAGTGAAAGAGCCAGGGGGACATCCGAGCAGTTCTTC. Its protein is CASSERARGTSEQFF.

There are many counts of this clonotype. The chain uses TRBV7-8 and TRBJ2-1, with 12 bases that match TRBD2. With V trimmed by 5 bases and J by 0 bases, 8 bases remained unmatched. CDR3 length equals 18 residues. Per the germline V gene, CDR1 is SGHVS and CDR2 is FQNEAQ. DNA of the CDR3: TGTGCCAGCAGCCCGGGACTAGCGGGCCAGATCTCCTACAATGAGCAGTTCTTC. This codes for CASSPGLAGQISYNEQFF. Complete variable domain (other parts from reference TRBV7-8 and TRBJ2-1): GAGVSQSPRYKVAKRGQDVALRCDPISGHVSLFWYQQALGQGPEFLTYFQNEAQLDKSGLPSDRFFAERPEGSVSTLKIQRTQQEDSAVYLCASSPGLAGQISYNEQFFGPGTRLTVL.

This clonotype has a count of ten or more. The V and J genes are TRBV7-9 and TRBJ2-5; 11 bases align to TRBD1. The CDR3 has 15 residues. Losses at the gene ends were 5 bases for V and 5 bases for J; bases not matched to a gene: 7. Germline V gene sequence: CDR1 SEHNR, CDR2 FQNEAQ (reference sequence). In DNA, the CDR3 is TGTGCCAGCAGCATCGGACAGGGGGCTTCGGAGACCCAGTACTTC. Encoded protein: CASSIGQGASETQYF.

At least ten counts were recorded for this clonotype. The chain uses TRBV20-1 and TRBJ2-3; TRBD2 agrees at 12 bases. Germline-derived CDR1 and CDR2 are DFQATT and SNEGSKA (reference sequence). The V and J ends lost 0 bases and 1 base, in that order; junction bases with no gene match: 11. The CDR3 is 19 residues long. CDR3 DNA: TGCAGTGCTAGAGATGACGGGGGGCGACTAGCGGGGGGCACAGATACGCAGTATTTT. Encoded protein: CSARDDGGRLAGGTDTQYF.

Here the CDR3 reads CASSYMSRAFF. For the CDR3, the DNA is TGTGCCAGCAGTTACATGTCCCGAGCTTTCTTT. The chain joins TRBV6-5 to TRBJ1-1; D unresolved. V shed 2 bases and J shed 10 bases, with 8 bases lying between them. CDR1 is MNHEY and CDR2 is SVGAGI in the germline V gene. This CDR3 is 11 amino acids long.